This T cell receptor (beta chain) originates from a study of blood T cell repertoires in COVID-19. Sequencing used immunoSEQ multiplex PCR; TCRdb keeps in-frame clones, though not all of them. The table has 55,000 to 70,000 clones, more than 85% seen once. Sample: peripheral blood. This TCR derives from a middle-aged man with COVID-19, enrolled during active disease.

The CDR3 region has the DNA TGTGCCAGCAGCGTAAAAGGTAGCGGGGGGGCCGGTGAAGAGACCCAGTACTTC. Protein product: CASSVKGSGGAGEETQYF. The chain uses TRBV9 and TRBJ2-5; 11 bases fit TRBD2. V shed 1 base and J 3 bases; nucleotides not matched to a gene: 11. The CDR3 spans 18 residues. Germline V gene lookup returns CDR1 SGDLS and CDR2 YYNGEE.